This TCR beta chain is from a study of blood T cell repertoires in COVID-19. At the level of the study: The United States, Italy and Spain supplied acute and convalescent COVID-19 samples.

Per the authors' pipeline: From reference gene primer amplification, estimates of nucleated cell counts were derived. Sequencing was performed with immunoSEQ multiplex PCR; in TCRdb, only in-frame clones are kept and a portion is missing. V, J and clone size were drawn from that table, and D and trimming were deduced from the DNA. The sample shows approximately 210,000 clones, more than 70% of them seen only once. All enrollees were about 18 to 89 years old and from 20 to 25 US areas. Participant-given clinical history determined each cohort assignment. The sequence derives from a man in his thirties or forties with acute COVID-19. Sequencing was done on a sample of PBMCs or T cells enriched from blood (not recorded which).

CDR3 residues: CASSLQGVDTEAFF. As DNA, the CDR3 is TGTGCCAGCAGCTTGCAGGGGGTCGACACTGAAGCTTTCTTT. V is TRBV5-4 and J is TRBJ1-1, with 7 bases lining up with TRBD1. With V trimmed by 1 base and J by 3 bases, 3 bases remained unmatched. Germline CDR1 SGHNT, CDR2 YYREEE (reference sequence). This CDR3 is built from 14 residues.